These T cell receptor beta chains were read from a single sample in a study of CD8 T cells in Susac syndrome. MiXCR, applied by TCRdb to the immunoSEQ multiplex PCR reads, yields one record per CDR3 protein. The sample lists 120,000 or so distinct CDR3 sequences; nearly 96% were seen once. The specimen was CD4+ T cells from PBMCs. The receptors shown here come from a human donor with Susac syndrome. Each CDR3 is given with its conserved first and last residue. A D gene is named only where the DNA matches it firmly. Some rows mark clone size as missing; the rest say once, few, many or name a class of expanded clone.

j_gene	v_gene	abundance	d_gene	CDR3aa	CDR3nt
TRBJ2-5	TRBV3-1	-	-	CASSQDRAGKTQYF	TGTGCCAGCAGCCAAGATAGGGCGGGAAAGACCCAGTACTTC
TRBJ1-5	TRBV12-3/TRBV12-4	once	TRBD1	CASSQGAQPQHF	TGTGCCAGCAGTCAGGGGGCGCAGCCCCAGCATTTT
TRBJ1-2	TRBV7-4	-	-	CASSLGLWGGIDTF	TGTGCCAGCAGCTTAGGCTTGTGGGGTGGAATTGACACCTTC
TRBJ2-5	TRBV7-9	-	TRBD2	CASSWYLTSRQETQYF	TGTGCCAGCAGCTGGTACCTGACTAGCCGTCAAGAGACCCAGTACTTC
TRBJ1-3	TRBV30	-	-	CAWTNSAGNTIYF	TGTGCCTGGACGAATTCGGCTGGAAACACCATATATTTT
TRBJ1-2	TRBV7-2	-	TRBD1	CASSLARGQGGGYTF	TGTGCCAGCAGCTTAGCGAGGGGACAGGGAGGAGGCTACACCTTC
TRBJ2-1	TRBV7-3	-	TRBD1	CASSLLQGGEQFF	TGTGCCAGCAGCTTGCTACAGGGGGGAGAGCAGTTCTTC
TRBJ2-3	TRBV11-2	-	TRBD2	CASSLALAGVVSSDTQYF	TGTGCCAGCAGCTTAGCCCTAGCGGGAGTTGTTTCTTCAGATACGCAGTATTTT
TRBJ2-3	TRBV11-2	-	-	CASSLSGDTDTQYF	TGTGCCAGCAGCTTATCTGGGGACACAGATACGCAGTATTTT
TRBJ2-1	TRBV18	-	TRBD2	CASSPGTSAYNEQFF	TGTGCCAGCTCCCCCGGGACTAGCGCGTACAATGAGCAGTTCTTC
TRBJ2-7	TRBV18	-	TRBD1	CASSQIPGQGSYEQYF	TGTGCCAGCTCTCAAATACCGGGACAGGGCTCCTACGAGCAGTACTTC
TRBJ2-3	TRBV6-1	-	-	CASMERGSTDTQYF	TGTGCCAGCATGGAACGGGGGAGCACAGATACGCAGTATTTT
TRBJ2-5	TRBV9	-	TRBD1	CASSVSTGGRETQYF	TGTGCCAGCAGCGTATCCACAGGGGGTAGGGAGACCCAGTACTTC
TRBJ1-5	TRBV4-3	-	-	CASSQSGINQPQHF	TGCGCCAGCAGCCAATCAGGGATCAATCAGCCCCAGCATTTT
TRBJ1-1	TRBV6-5	-	TRBD1	CASSLTGAGSTEAFF	TGTGCCAGCAGTTTAACAGGGGCTGGGAGTACTGAAGCTTTCTTT
TRBJ1-2	TRBV30	once	-	CAWSRTGFGYTF	TGTGCCTGGAGCCGAACAGGGTTTGGCTACACCTTC
TRBJ1-2	TRBV20-1	-	-	CSASSGIYGYTF	TGCAGTGCTAGTTCCGGAATTTATGGCTACACCTTC
TRBJ2-7	TRBV30	-	TRBD2	CAWSGGVAGVGEQYF	TGTGCCTGGAGTGGAGGGGTAGCGGGAGTTGGGGAGCAGTACTTC
TRBJ2-1	TRBV28	-	-	CASSVRAPGGEQFF	TGTGCCAGCAGTGTCCGGGCCCCCGGGGGTGAGCAGTTCTTC
TRBJ2-5	TRBV20-1	-	-	CSAPVRLQETQYF	TGCAGTGCTCCAGTGAGACTTCAAGAGACCCAGTACTTC
TRBJ2-7	TRBV20-1	-	-	CSARGSSNYEQYF	TGCAGTGCTAGAGGGAGTAGTAACTACGAGCAGTACTTC
TRBJ2-7	TRBV27	-	TRBD2	CASSFGTSGSIEQYF	TGTGCCAGCAGTTTTGGGACTAGCGGGAGTATCGAGCAGTACTTC
TRBJ2-7	TRBV2	-	TRBD2	CASSERTSGRSREQYF	TGTGCCAGCAGTGAGCGTACTAGCGGGAGATCGAGGGAGCAGTACTTC
TRBJ2-7	TRBV7-9	-	-	CASSLGSRDLSYEQYF	TGTGCCAGCAGCTTAGGATCCCGGGACTTGTCCTACGAGCAGTACTTC
TRBJ2-2	TRBV19	-	TRBD1	CASSRGQAGELFF	TGTGCCAGTAGCAGGGGGCAGGCCGGGGAGCTGTTTTTT
TRBJ2-7	TRBV12-3/TRBV12-4	-	-	CASSLETFWYEQYF	TGTGCCAGCAGTTTAGAGACTTTCTGGTACGAGCAGTACTTC
TRBJ2-2	TRBV7-9	-	-	CASSPMTPMNTGELFF	TGTGCCAGCAGCCCCATGACGCCAATGAACACCGGGGAGCTGTTTTTT
TRBJ1-1	TRBV12-5	-	TRBD1	CASGFHLLGQGARRAFF	TGTGCTAGTGGTTTTCACCTTTTGGGACAGGGGGCGCGGAGAGCTTTCTTT
TRBJ2-1	TRBV7-2	-	TRBD2	CASSLSGDEQFF	TGTGCCAGCAGCTTAAGCGGGGATGAGCAGTTCTTC
TRBJ2-4	TRBV12-3/TRBV12-4	once	TRBD1	CASSPGPRQGNIQYF	TGTGCCAGCAGCCCAGGGCCCCGACAGGGGAACATTCAGTACTTC
TRBJ1-1	TRBV4-3	-	-	CASSQDYGGVAFF	TGCGCCAGCAGCCAAGATTACGGGGGAGTAGCTTTCTTT
TRBJ2-1	TRBV9	-	TRBD1	CASSEPGQVAYNEQFF	TGTGCCAGCAGCGAACCGGGACAGGTCGCCTACAATGAGCAGTTCTTC
TRBJ1-4	TRBV7-2	-	-	CASSPLGVEKLFF	TGTGCCAGCAGCCCCCTTGGCGTTGAAAAACTGTTTTTT
TRBJ2-5	TRBV5-1	-	-	CASRTAREWETQYF	TGCGCCAGCAGGACAGCGAGGGAGTGGGAGACCCAGTACTTC
TRBJ2-1	TRBV29-1	-	TRBD2	CSVLGSGGDSEQFF	TGCAGCGTCTTGGGGAGCGGGGGGGACAGTGAGCAGTTCTTC
TRBJ2-4	TRBV6-6	once	TRBD1	CASSFQGQGDGIQYF	TGTGCCAGCAGTTTCCAAGGACAGGGGGACGGCATTCAGTACTTC
TRBJ1-2	TRBV30	-	-	CAWSVLGQGGYTF	TGTGCCTGGAGTGTATTAGGGCAGGGCGGCTACACCTTC
TRBJ2-7	TRBV20-1	-	TRBD2	CSARDAREIDEQYF	TGCAGTGCTAGAGATGCGCGGGAGATCGACGAGCAGTACTTC
TRBJ2-7	TRBV7-9	-	-	CASSLSPSRYEQYF	TGTGCCAGCAGCTTAAGCCCATCGCGCTACGAGCAGTACTTC
TRBJ1-2	TRBV24-1	-	-	CATSDLGWKGYTF	TGTGCCACCAGTGATTTGGGGTGGAAGGGCTACACCTTC
TRBJ2-5	TRBV15	-	-	CATSPGTGVRRETQYF	TGTGCCACCTCTCCGGGGACGGGAGTGCGGCGAGAGACCCAGTACTTC
TRBJ1-2	TRBV5-1	few	-	CASSLGANYGYTF	TGCGCCAGCAGCTTGGGAGCTAACTATGGCTACACCTTC
TRBJ2-1	TRBV20-1	-	TRBD2	CSARTSGRTTGEQFF	TGCAGTGCTAGAACTAGCGGGAGAACAACGGGGGAGCAGTTCTTC
TRBJ2-2	TRBV12-3/TRBV12-4	-	-	CASSLFRTGELFF	TGTGCCAGCAGTTTATTTAGGACCGGGGAGCTGTTTTTT
TRBJ1-5	TRBV6-5	-	TRBD1	CASSGTGVGPQHF	TGTGCCAGCAGCGGGACAGGGGTCGGGCCCCAGCATTTT
TRBJ2-7	TRBV2	-	-	CASSDAASPYEQYF	TGTGCCAGCAGTGACGCGGCGAGTCCCTACGAGCAGTACTTC
TRBJ2-1	TRBV20-1	-	-	CSASGDEAEQFF	TGCAGTGCTAGCGGGGACGAGGCTGAGCAGTTCTTC
TRBJ2-5	TRBV15	-	TRBD2	CATSSNLAGVAETQYF	TGTGCCACCAGCTCAAATTTAGCGGGAGTAGCGGAGACCCAGTACTTC
TRBJ2-7	TRBV2	-	TRBD1	CASSGTGGYEQYF	TGTGCCAGCTCCGGGACAGGGGGCTACGAGCAGTACTTC
TRBJ2-1	TRBV7-9	once	TRBD2	CASSSGSGSVYNEQFF	TGTGCCAGCAGTTCGGGTAGCGGGAGCGTCTACAATGAGCAGTTCTTC
TRBJ2-7	TRBV7-9	-	-	CASSLFAGSYEQYF	TGTGCCAGCAGCTTATTTGCAGGTTCCTACGAGCAGTACTTC
TRBJ1-1	TRBV4-2	-	-	CASSRHRDENTEAFF	TGTGCCAGCAGCCGCCACAGGGATGAGAACACTGAAGCTTTCTTT